This TCR beta chain was recorded in a study of brain T cells in children with intractable seizures. Study results and caveats: Pre- and post-surgery blood differed in depth, so pre-surgery absences may be undersampling.

Data came from immunoSEQ multiplex PCR; TCRdb stores just in-frame clones and leaves some out. This sample has around 100,000 clones, with around 94% found just once. On this clone: Its matching antigen is unknown.

Only cases whose brain tissue showed the highest T cell transcript signatures were sequenced. Patients received at least one anti-epileptic drug before surgery. The CDR3 covers 14 residues. Trimming removed 0 bases from V and 4 bases from J, with 10 bases in between. Per germline, CDR1 SGHNT and CDR2 YYREEE (reference sequence). The rearrangement uses TRBV5-4 and TRBJ1-2; no reliable D call. The TCR comes from a boy under two years old with hemimegalencephaly and intractable seizures. The sequences come from peripheral blood, collected at surgery. CDR3 sequence reads: CASSLAPEGYGYTF. The CDR3 nucleotides read TGTGCCAGCAGCTTGGCGCCAGAAGGCTATGGCTACACCTTC. Supplemented by reference TRBV5-4 and TRBJ1-2, the full variable domain reads ETGVTQSPTHLIKTRGQQVTLRCSSQSGHNTVSWYQQALGQGPQFIFQYYREEENGRGNFPPRFSGLQFPNYSSELNVNALELDDSALYLCASSLAPEGYGYTFGSGTRLTVV.